This TCR beta chain was profiled in a study of T cells in localized non-small cell lung cancer. This CDR3 has 14 amino acids. This clone was seen a few times. What it recognizes is unknown. Sequencing used immunoSEQ multiplex PCR; TCRdb keeps in-frame clones, though not all of them. The sample lists fewer than 2,500 clones, about a third occurring once. Study-wide results and limits: Longer survival (overall) was linked to higher T cell density in blood.

This chain joins TRBV1 and TRBJ1-3; the D call of TRBD1 is as the table states it, not checked on the DNA. TRBV1 is shown as a pseudogene. Sequencing used lung tumor tissue, obtained before any cancer treatment. This receptor was obtained from a man aged 40 to 69 with stage I lung adenocarcinoma. This CDR3 is CASSQETGSYTIYF. In DNA, the CDR3 is TGCGCCAGCAGCCAAGAGACAGGGTCATACACCATATATTTT.